This is a list of T cell receptor beta chains from one sample in a study of spatial heterogeneity in lung cancer. TCRdb reprocessed the 5' RACE reads with MiXCR, giving one entry per CDR3 protein. The sample shows about 30,000 distinct CDR3 sequences, roughly 5.6% of them seen only once. The input for sequencing was PBMCs, taken at follow-up. These receptors all stem from a male donor with early-stage non-small cell lung cancer. CDR3s include the opening cysteine and the closing phenylalanine or tryptophan. D genes are given only for firm matches. Only some rows state a clone size, as once, few, many or a class for expanded clones.

V gene,D gene,J gene,clone size,CDR3 DNA,CDR3 protein
TRBV7-2,TRBD1,TRBJ1-5,.,TGTGCCAGCAGCTTAGTCGGAGGGGGCCTAGGTTATGGCAATCAGCCCCAGCATTTT,CASSLVGGGLGYGNQPQHF
TRBV11-1,.,TRBJ2-2,many,TGTGCCAGCAGCTTCATGGCCGGGGAGCTGTTTTTT,CASSFMAGELFF
TRBV28,.,TRBJ2-7,many,TGTGCCAGCAGTTCCCTCGGGACACTAAACTACGAGCAGTACTTC,CASSSLGTLNYEQYF
TRBV4-2,.,TRBJ1-1,many,TGTGCCAGCAGCCAAGCTACAGCGGTTCGGGCTGAAGCTTTCTTT,CASSQATAVRAEAFF
TRBV27,TRBD2,TRBJ2-1,many,TGTGCCAGCAGTTTCGGACTAGCGGGAGGGGGCAATGAGCAGTTCTTC,CASSFGLAGGGNEQFF
TRBV12-3/TRBV12-4,TRBD2,TRBJ2-1,many,TGTGCCAGCAGCACTAGCGGGAGCCGATGGAATGAGCAGTTCTTC,CASSTSGSRWNEQFF
TRBV4-3,TRBD2,TRBJ2-5,few,TGCGCCAGCAGCCAAGACCCGGGAGGGTTAGAAGAGACCCAGTACTTC,CASSQDPGGLEETQYF
TRBV24-1,TRBD1,TRBJ2-1,few,TGTGCCACCAGTGACTGGGACAGCCGCTCCTACAATGAGCAGTTCTTC,CATSDWDSRSYNEQFF
TRBV11-2,.,TRBJ2-3,.,TGTGCCAGCAGGGCGAGGTCAGGGCTAGATACGCAGTATTTT,CASRARSGLDTQYF
TRBV2,.,TRBJ2-1,few,TGTGCCAGCAGTGAATGGGGTGCCTACAATGAGCAGTTCTTC,CASSEWGAYNEQFF
TRBV23-1,.,TRBJ1-6,many,TGCGCCAGCAGTACGTCCCCGGGGGGTATCAATTCACCCCTCCACTTT,CASSTSPGGINSPLHF
TRBV3-1,.,TRBJ2-1,many,TGTGCCAGCAGCCAAGATCTTGTTGGGGATGAGCAGTTCTTC,CASSQDLVGDEQFF
TRBV7-2,TRBD1,TRBJ1-3,.,TGTGCCAGCAGCCCCCAGGGGGTTGCTGGAAACACCATATATTTT,CASSPQGVAGNTIYF
TRBV14,.,TRBJ2-5,many,TGTGCCAGCAGCCAAGATTCAGCCAGAAAGGAGACCCAGTACTTC,CASSQDSARKETQYF
TRBV25-1,TRBD2,TRBJ2-5,many,TGTGCCAGCAGTGACTATATCGGCTCCGGGACTACCCAAGAGACCCAGTACTTC,CASSDYIGSGTTQETQYF
TRBV5-6,.,TRBJ1-6,many,TGTGCCAGCAGCTTGGATAATTCACCCCTCCACTTT,CASSLDNSPLHF
TRBV27,TRBD2,TRBJ2-7,few,TGTGCCAGCAGGGATCTTAGCGGGGGGCTATCCTACGAGCAGTACTTC,CASRDLSGGLSYEQYF
TRBV2,.,TRBJ1-1,few,TGTGCCAGCAGTGAAATTGGTTGGGCACTCACTGAAGCTTTCTTT,CASSEIGWALTEAFF
TRBV6-2/TRBV6-3,.,TRBJ1-1,.,TGTGCCAGCAGAGCGAACAGGGAAGGCGCTGAAGCTTTCTTT,CASRANREGAEAFF
TRBV2,.,TRBJ2-5,many,TGTGCCAGCAGTGTTCAGACAATCGAAGAGACCCAGTACTTC,CASSVQTIEETQYF
TRBV7-2,.,TRBJ1-5,many,TGTGCCAGCAGCTTAGGTAACAGCCGCAATCAGCCCCAGCATTTT,CASSLGNSRNQPQHF
TRBV6-5,.,TRBJ2-7,.,TGTGCCAGCAGTTACTCGAATGAGGTCTTCTACGAGCAGTACTTC,CASSYSNEVFYEQYF
TRBV6-5,.,TRBJ1-2,many,TGTGCCAGCACTGGTGGGCAGACTAACTATGGCTACACCTTC,CASTGGQTNYGYTF
TRBV14,.,TRBJ2-6,many,TGTGCCAGCAGCCAAGGTCGAACTCGGTACAACTCTGGGGCCAACGTCCTGACTTTC,CASSQGRTRYNSGANVLTF
TRBV27,TRBD1,TRBJ1-6,many,TGTGCCAGCAGACTCGGACAGGGGAATTCACCCCTCCACTTT,CASRLGQGNSPLHF
TRBV10-3,.,TRBJ2-3,many,TGTGCCATCAGTGAGTCGACATCGAGTAGGGATACGCAGTATTTT,CAISESTSSRDTQYF
TRBV12-3/TRBV12-4,.,TRBJ2-5,many,TGTGCCAGCAGCTTAGGAACATCCCAAGAGACCCAGTACTTC,CASSLGTSQETQYF
TRBV30,.,TRBJ1-6,many,TGTGCCTGGAGTGTAATCCAGGGAGGTTCACCCCTCCACTTT,CAWSVIQGGSPLHF
TRBV7-9,.,TRBJ2-3,few,TGTGCCAGCAGCTCCCAGAATAGGGGCAGTACAGATACGCAGTATTTT,CASSSQNRGSTDTQYF
TRBV4-2,.,TRBJ1-3,many,TGTGCCAGCAGCCAAGAACCAGGGACTGGAAACACCATATATTTT,CASSQEPGTGNTIYF
TRBV7-2,.,TRBJ1-5,few,TGTGCCAGCAGCTTAATGGGGCGAGGCAATCAGCCCCAGCATTTT,CASSLMGRGNQPQHF
TRBV6-2/TRBV6-3,.,TRBJ1-1,few,TGTGCCAGCAGTTATCAGATGAACACTGAAGCTTTCTTT,CASSYQMNTEAFF
TRBV18,.,TRBJ2-1,once,TGTGCCAGCTCACCACCGGAGGCAAGGGGACCTAACAATGAGCAGTTCTTC,CASSPPEARGPNNEQFF
TRBV2,.,TRBJ2-1,few,TGTGCCAGCAGTGAATTCGGAGTCAATGAGCAGTTCTTC,CASSEFGVNEQFF
TRBV2,.,TRBJ2-3,many,TGTGCCAGCAGAGAGATACCGGGCCTCGGAACAGATACGCAGTATTTT,CASREIPGLGTDTQYF
TRBV21-1,.,TRBJ1-1,few,TGTGCCAGCAGCAAAGGTGATGGCAGGCGTCCGTTCCCTGAAGCTTTCTTT,CASSKGDGRRPFPEAFF
TRBV10-2,.,TRBJ2-3,few,TGCGCCAGCAGTGAGATGGGTCGGGGATCTAGCACAGATACGCAGTATTTT,CASSEMGRGSSTDTQYF
TRBV20-1,.,TRBJ2-2,many,TGCAGTGCTAGAGATCGAGGGGACGGGGAGCTGTTTTTT,CSARDRGDGELFF
TRBV19,.,TRBJ1-5,few,TGTGCCAGTAGTACCCGACAGCTCAATCAGCCCCAGCATTTT,CASSTRQLNQPQHF
TRBV11-3,.,TRBJ2-1,few,TGTGCCAGCAGCCGGGACTTCTACAATGAGCAGTTCTTC,CASSRDFYNEQFF
TRBV5-5,.,TRBJ2-5,few,TGTGCCAGCAGCTTCAAGGGGGGCCAAGAGACCCAGTACTTC,CASSFKGGQETQYF
TRBV19,TRBD2,TRBJ2-1,many,TGTGCCAGTAGTATTGGAAGCGGGAGAGTTAATGAGCAGTTCTTC,CASSIGSGRVNEQFF
TRBV6-5,TRBD1,TRBJ2-7,many,TGTGCCAGCAGTTACTCCGGACAGGGACTTCACGAGCAGTACTTC,CASSYSGQGLHEQYF
TRBV19,.,TRBJ2-3,many,TGTGCCAGTAGTACCAGCACAGATACGCAGTATTTT,CASSTSTDTQYF
TRBV20-1,.,TRBJ2-4,many,TGCAGTGCTACGGGGAACATTCAGTACTTC,CSATGNIQYF
TRBV29-1,TRBD2,TRBJ2-1,many,TGCAGCGGAGGACTAGCGGGAATCAACTTCTTC,CSGGLAGINFF
TRBV24-1,.,TRBJ2-3,many,TGTGCCACCAGTGACCCGAGGACCCCTAGCACAGATACGCAGTATTTT,CATSDPRTPSTDTQYF
TRBV20-1,.,TRBJ2-3,many,TGCAGTGCTAGACCCCCAGGGGGCACAGATACGCAGTATTTT,CSARPPGGTDTQYF
TRBV12-3/TRBV12-4,.,TRBJ2-1,once,TGTGCCAGCAGCCGGACATCTAGCTCCTACAATGAGCAGTTCTTC,CASSRTSSSYNEQFF
TRBV12-3/TRBV12-4,.,TRBJ2-6,many,TGTGCCAGCAGTTTAAGCGCGAGGGCTGGGGCCAACGTCCTGACTTTC,CASSLSARAGANVLTF
TRBV9,.,TRBJ1-1,many,TGTGCCAGCAGCGTAGGGCAGGGGATGGAAATGAACACTGAAGCTTTCTTT,CASSVGQGMEMNTEAFF
TRBV12-3/TRBV12-4,TRBD1,TRBJ1-2,few,TGTGCCAGCACCAGAGACAGGGCCTTCTGGGGCTACACCTTC,CASTRDRAFWGYTF
TRBV4-2,.,TRBJ2-3,many,TGTGCCAGCAGCCACCGCCAAGATAGCTATGTGGCTAGGGAAGATACGCAGTATTTT,CASSHRQDSYVAREDTQYF
TRBV30,.,TRBJ2-7,many,TGTGCCTGGAGTAGTTATTCCTGGTACGAGCAGTACTTC,CAWSSYSWYEQYF
TRBV11-3,TRBD1,TRBJ2-2,many,TGTGCCAGCAGCTCCCTCGGGACAGGGGCGCTCATAGACACCGGGGAGCTGTTTTTT,CASSSLGTGALIDTGELFF
TRBV27,TRBD1,TRBJ2-4,medium-sized,TGTGCCAGCAGAACAGGGGCGAGTAACATTCAGTACTTC,CASRTGASNIQYF
TRBV19,.,TRBJ1-4,many,TGTGCCAGTAGTATTTCAGGGGATCCTGAAAAACTGTTTTTT,CASSISGDPEKLFF
TRBV9,.,TRBJ1-3,many,TGTGCCAGCAGCGACACTGGAAACACCATATATTTT,CASSDTGNTIYF